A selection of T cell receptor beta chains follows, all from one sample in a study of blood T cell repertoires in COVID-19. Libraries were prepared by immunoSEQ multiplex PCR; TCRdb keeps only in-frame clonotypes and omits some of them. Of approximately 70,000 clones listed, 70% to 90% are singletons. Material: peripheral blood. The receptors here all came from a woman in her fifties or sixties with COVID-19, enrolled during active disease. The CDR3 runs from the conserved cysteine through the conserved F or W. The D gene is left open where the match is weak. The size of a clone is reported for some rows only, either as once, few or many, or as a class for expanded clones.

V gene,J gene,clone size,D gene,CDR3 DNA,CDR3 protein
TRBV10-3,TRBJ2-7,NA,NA,TGTGCCATCAGTGGCGGGTCCACCTACGAGCAGTACTTC,CAISGGSTYEQYF
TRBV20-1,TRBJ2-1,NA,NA,TGCAGTGCTAGTAGGACTCGCTACAATGAGCAGTTCTTC,CSASRTRYNEQFF
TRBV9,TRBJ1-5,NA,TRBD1,TGTGCCAGCGGGGCAGGGGGCGCGCGGCAGCCCCAGCATTTT,CASGAGGARQPQHF
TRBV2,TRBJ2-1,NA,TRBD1,TGTGCCAGCAGTATCGACAGGGTAGGAGGCAATGAGCAGTTCTTC,CASSIDRVGGNEQFF
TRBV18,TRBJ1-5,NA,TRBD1,TGTGCCAGCTCACCAGGGACAGGCCATCAGCCCCAGCATTTT,CASSPGTGHQPQHF
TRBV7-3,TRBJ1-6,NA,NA,TGTGCCAGCAGACAGGACATTAATTCACCCCTCCACTTT,CASRQDINSPLHF
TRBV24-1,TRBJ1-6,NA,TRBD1,TGTGCCACCAGTGCCGGGGGACAGGGGAATTCACCCCTCCACTTT,CATSAGGQGNSPLHF
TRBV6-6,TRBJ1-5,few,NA,TGTGCCAGCGCGGAGAAAATTAATCAGCCCCAGCATTTT,CASAEKINQPQHF
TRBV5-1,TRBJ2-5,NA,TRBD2,TGCGCCAGCAGACGGGGACTAGCGGAAGAGACCCAGTACTTC,CASRRGLAEETQYF
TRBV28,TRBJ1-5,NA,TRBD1,TGTGCCAGCAGTTTCGACGACAGGGTAGACAGCAATCAGCCCCAGCATTTT,CASSFDDRVDSNQPQHF
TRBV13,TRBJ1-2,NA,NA,TGTGCCAGCAGCTTAGAAGGGGGAACTAACTATGGCTACACCTTC,CASSLEGGTNYGYTF
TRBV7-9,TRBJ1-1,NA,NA,TGTGCCAGCAGCTTGGGATTACCCGAGAGGGACACTGAAGCTTTCTTT,CASSLGLPERDTEAFF
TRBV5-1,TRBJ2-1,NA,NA,TGCGCCAGCAGCTGGCTTTACAATGAGCAGTTCTTC,CASSWLYNEQFF
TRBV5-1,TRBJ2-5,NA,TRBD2,TGCGCCAGCAGCTTGGGACTAGCGGGAGGGCGGAGAGAGACCCAGTACTTC,CASSLGLAGGRRETQYF
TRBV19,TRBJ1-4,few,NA,TGTGCCAGCCAAGACCGACAAGTGTATAATGAAAAACTGTTTTTT,CASQDRQVYNEKLFF
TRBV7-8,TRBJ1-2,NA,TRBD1,TGTGCCAGCAGCCCAGGGACAGGGGTTGGCTACACCTTC,CASSPGTGVGYTF
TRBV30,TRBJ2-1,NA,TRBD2,TGTGCCTGGAGGCCCTCGGGAAGCGGGAGAGGCAATGAGCAGTTCTTC,CAWRPSGSGRGNEQFF
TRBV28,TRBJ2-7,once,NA,TGTGCCAGCAGTGTACCGGGGGACAGTAGACCCTACGAGCAGTACTTC,CASSVPGDSRPYEQYF
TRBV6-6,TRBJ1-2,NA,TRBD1,TGTGCCAGCAGCCGGGAAACAGGGGATGGCTACACCTTC,CASSRETGDGYTF
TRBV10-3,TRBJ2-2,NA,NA,TGTGCCATCCTCAAAACTAGGGCGAACACCGGGGAGCTGTTTTTT,CAILKTRANTGELFF
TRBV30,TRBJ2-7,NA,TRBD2,TGTGCCTGGAGTTGGGCGGGAGCCTACGAGCAGTACTTC,CAWSWAGAYEQYF
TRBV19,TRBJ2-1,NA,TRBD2,TGTGCCACTCGGACTAGCGGGAATAGTGAGCAGTTCTTC,CATRTSGNSEQFF
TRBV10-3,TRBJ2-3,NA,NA,TGTGCCATCAGAGGTTCTAGCGATTCATCAGATACGCAGTATTTT,CAIRGSSDSSDTQYF
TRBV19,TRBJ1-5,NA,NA,TGTGCCAGTAGTATAGATCAGGGAAGCAATCAGCCCCAGCATTTT,CASSIDQGSNQPQHF
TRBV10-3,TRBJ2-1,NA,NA,TGTGCCATCAGTGAGGGTCTAGCCGGCGATGAGCAGTTCTTC,CAISEGLAGDEQFF
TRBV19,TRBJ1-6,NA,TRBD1,TGTGCCAGTAGTCCACAGGGGGCGCAGAATTCACCCCTCCACTTT,CASSPQGAQNSPLHF
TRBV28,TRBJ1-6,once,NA,TGTGCCAGCAGTCCCCCCGGAGTAAGGATTGATTCACCCCTCCACTTT,CASSPPGVRIDSPLHF
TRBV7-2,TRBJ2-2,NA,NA,TGTGCCAGCAGCTTAAGTATGGCCGGCGGGACCGGGGAGCTGTTTTTT,CASSLSMAGGTGELFF
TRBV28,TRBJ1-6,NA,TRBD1,TGTGCCAGCAGTTTAGTACAGGGGGCAAATTCACCCCTCCACTTT,CASSLVQGANSPLHF
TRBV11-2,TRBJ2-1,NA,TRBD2,TGTGCCAGCAGCTCCATAGCGGGGGACCTCTACAATGAGCAGTTCTTC,CASSSIAGDLYNEQFF
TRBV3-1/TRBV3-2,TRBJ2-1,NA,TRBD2,TGTGCCAGCAGCCAGGTCCTAGCGGGTGGCAATGAGCAGTTCTTC,CASSQVLAGGNEQFF
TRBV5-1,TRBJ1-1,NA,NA,TGCGCCAGCAGCTTCGGCGGGGACACTGAAGCTTTCTTT,CASSFGGDTEAFF
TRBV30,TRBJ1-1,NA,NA,TGTGCCTGGAACCTAGGGGCAGGGTACTCTGAAGCTTTCTTT,CAWNLGAGYSEAFF
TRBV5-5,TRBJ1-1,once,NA,TGTGCCAGCAGCTTGGAGGGAGGGACTGAAGCTTTCTTT,CASSLEGGTEAFF
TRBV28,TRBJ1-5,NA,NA,TGTGCCAGCAGTCTGGGCAGTGGAAGCAATCAGCCCCAGCATTTT,CASSLGSGSNQPQHF
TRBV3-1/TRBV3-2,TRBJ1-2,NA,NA,TGTGCCAGCAGCCTCTACAGGGCTGGCTACACCTTC,CASSLYRAGYTF
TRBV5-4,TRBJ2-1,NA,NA,TGTGCCAGCAGCCCCCAGTACAATGAGCAGTTCTTC,CASSPQYNEQFF
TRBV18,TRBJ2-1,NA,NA,TGTGCCAGCGGCAAGCAGGGTTTTGCCAATGAGCAGTTCTTC,CASGKQGFANEQFF
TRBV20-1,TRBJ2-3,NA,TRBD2,TGCAGTGCTAGTTTGTCTAGCGGGAGAGCAGATACGCAGTATTTT,CSASLSSGRADTQYF
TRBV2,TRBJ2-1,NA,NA,TGTGCCAGCAGTGAAAAGACTACCCGGCGGTTCTTC,CASSEKTTRRFF
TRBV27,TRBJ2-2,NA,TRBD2,TGTGCCAGCAGTCCAGATAGGGCACTAGCGCAAAACACCGGGGAGCTGTTTTTT,CASSPDRALAQNTGELFF
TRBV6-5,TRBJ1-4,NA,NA,TGTGCCAGCAGCTATTCAGGCAACTCTAATGAAAAACTGTTTTTT,CASSYSGNSNEKLFF
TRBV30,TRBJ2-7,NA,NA,TGTGCCGCGGGGCACTCCTACGAGCAGTACTTC,CAAGHSYEQYF
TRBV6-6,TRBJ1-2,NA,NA,TGTGCCACCTTTAACTATGGCTACACCTTC,CATFNYGYTF
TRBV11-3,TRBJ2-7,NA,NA,TGTGCCAGCAGCTTAAGCGGGTTGGATGGATACGAGCAGTACTTC,CASSLSGLDGYEQYF
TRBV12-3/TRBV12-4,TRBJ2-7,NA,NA,TGTGCCAGCACTAATACAGGGTACGAGCAGTACTTC,CASTNTGYEQYF
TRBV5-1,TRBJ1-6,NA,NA,TGCGCCAGCAGCTTGTCCGTCAGATTAAATTCACCCCTCCACTTT,CASSLSVRLNSPLHF
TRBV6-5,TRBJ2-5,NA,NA,TGTGCCAGCAGTCCGAGCCCGCTAGAGACCCAGTACTTC,CASSPSPLETQYF
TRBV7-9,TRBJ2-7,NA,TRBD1,TGTGCCAGCAGCGCTCGACAGGGCTCCTACGAGCAGTACTTC,CASSARQGSYEQYF
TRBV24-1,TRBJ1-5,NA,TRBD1,TGTGCCACCAGTGATGGGCAGGGGGCTAGCAATCAGCCCCAGCATTTT,CATSDGQGASNQPQHF
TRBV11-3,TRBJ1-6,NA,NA,TGTGCCAGCAGCTCCGACAGGCGAGATTCACCCCTCCACTTT,CASSSDRRDSPLHF